These 21 T cell receptor beta chains share one sample of origin, sequenced in a study of shared T cell receptors in the human thymus (dated by TCRdb to about 2021). The library was generated by the immunoSEQ multiplex PCR assay. The table comes from immuneACCESS by way of TCRdb, which keeps in-frame sequences with V and J called. Part of the clones is missing from these tables; in studies checked, under half for an unresolved V gene and the rest for unknown reasons. In this sample the table shows around 730,000 clones, approximately 85% of which occur a single time. The ten largest clones take up 0.0095% to 0.011% of the sample. This sample also appeared in a second study, on human thymus T cells.

Sequenced material: thymocytes. The receptors stem from a girl in the first two years of life with a congenital heart defect. Donor details come from another sample of the same person, matched by shared clones.

The rearrangement links TRBV14 to TRBJ1-3, with D uncertain. Germline V lookup: CDR1 SGHDN, CDR2 FVKESK. The CDR3 is 18 amino acids. Trimming removed 1 base at V and 0 bases at J, with 16 bases between. The CDR3 region is CASSQGRSWSSSGNTIYF. CDR3 sequence (DNA): TGTGCCAGCAGCCAAGGACGATCTTGGTCTAGCTCTGGAAACACCATATATTTT.

This chain uses TRBV13 with TRBJ2-3; a weak D match, TRBD2 (7 bases). V gave up 5 bases and J gave up 0 bases, with 18 bases separating them. Germline values: CDR1 PRHDT, CDR2 FYEKMQ (reference sequence). This CDR3 region has 17 residues. CDR3 coding DNA: TGTGCCAGCAGCGTAACAAGGGGGGGCGCGAGCACAGATACGCAGTATTTT. Protein: CASSVTRGGASTDTQYF.

This rearrangement joins TRBV2 to TRBJ1-6, with 8 bases fitting TRBD1. CDR1 and CDR2 (germline): SNHLY, FYNNEI. This CDR3 has 15 amino acids. With 5 bases clipped from V and 5 bases from J, the junction kept 5 bases outside the gene matches. The CDR3 nucleotides read TGTGCCAGCAGTCGGGGACAGGATGATAATTCACCCCTCCACTTT. Translated: CASSRGQDDNSPLHF.

CDR3 protein: CASSLGTPRSSYNSPLHF. CDR3 in DNA: TGTGCCAGCAGCTTGGGGACACCTAGGAGCTCCTATAATTCACCCCTCCACTTT. The chain recombines TRBV5-4 with TRBJ1-6, with TRBD1 as a possible D gene (5 bases). Trimming stripped 0 bases from V and 0 bases from J, with 13 bases between. The CDR3 runs 18 residues. Germline-derived CDR1 and CDR2 are SGHNT and YYREEE (reference sequence).

This chain links TRBV2 with TRBJ1-2; TRBD1 agrees at 9 bases. Trimming cost V 2 bases and J 6 bases; bases outside gene matches: 13. The CDR3 covers 17 residues. Germline-derived CDR1 and CDR2 are SNHLY and FYNNEI. Here the CDR3 reads CASSELLPGQGRDGYTF. The CDR3 DNA is TGTGCCAGCAGTGAACTTCTTCCGGGACAGGGAAGGGATGGCTACACCTTC.

This chain uses TRBV2 with TRBJ2-5; 15 bases map to TRBD2. Germline V gene data show CDR1 as SNHLY and CDR2 as FYNNEI. J lost 4 bases, V lost 6 bases, and 18 bases had no gene match. There are 20 residues in the CDR3. DNA for the CDR3: TGTGCCAGCAGGCATCCACCGGGACTAGCGGGGGGATTGTGGGGAGAGACCCAGTACTTC. Translated, it gives CASRHPPGLAGGLWGETQYF. The whole variable domain, remainder taken from reference TRBV2 and TRBJ2-5, is EPEVTQTPSHQVTQMGQEVILRCVPISNHLYFYWYRQILGQKVEFLVSFYNNEISEKSEIFDDQFSVERPDGSNFTLKIRSTKLEDSAMYFCASRHPPGLAGGLWGETQYFGPGTRLLVL.

The rearrangement uses TRBV7-9 and TRBJ1-2, with 10 bases matching TRBD1. From germline, CDR1 is SEHNR and CDR2 FQNEAQ (reference sequence). The CDR3 totals 16 residues. V was pared by 5 bases and J by 4 bases, with 10 bases of the junction left unmatched. The CDR3 sequence: CASSNDRGPTLYGYTF. The CDR3, as DNA: TGTGCCAGCAGCAACGACAGGGGGCCCACTCTCTATGGCTACACCTTC.

A note on this clone: Within the sample, other DNA sequences also encode this same CDR3. CDR3 residues: CASSLGRGSQPQHF. In DNA form, the CDR3 reads TGTGCCAGCAGCTTAGGCAGGGGCTCTCAGCCCCAGCATTTT. This sequence joins TRBV13 and TRBJ1-5; tentatively, D is TRBD1 (6 bases). Germline values: CDR1 PRHDT, CDR2 FYEKMQ (reference sequence). The CDR3 is 14 amino acids. With 0 bases removed from V and 6 bases from J, the gap between germline ends came to 9 bases. The entire variable domain, with the rest obtained from reference TRBV13 and TRBJ1-5, is as follows: AAGVIQSPRHLIKEKRETATLKCYPIPRHDTVYWYQQGPGQDPQFLISFYEKMQSDKGSIPDRFSAQQFSDYHSELNMSSLELGDSALYFCASSLGRGSQPQHFGDGTRLSIL.

The V call is TRBV6-1, the J call TRBJ1-1; TRBD1 matches at 7 bases. The CDR3 consists of 15 residues. The junction had 6 bases not matched to a gene; V was cut back by 1 base and J by 4 bases. CDR1 is MNHNS, CDR2 SASEGT, per germline. This CDR3 reads CASSEGRGDSTEAFF. The CDR3 DNA follows: TGTGCCAGCAGTGAAGGAAGGGGGGACAGCACTGAAGCTTTCTTT.

Written as DNA, the CDR3 is TGTGCCAGCAGCTTGGGGGACAGGGGCACCTACGAGCAGTACTTC. Encoded protein: CASSLGDRGTYEQYF. The V call is TRBV7-8, the J call TRBJ2-7; TRBD1 matches 10 bases. Germline CDR1 reads SGHVS; CDR2 reads FQNEAQ. The CDR3 spans 15 residues. V trimming: 3 bases; J trimming: 2 bases; junction bases outside the gene matches: 4.

The chain has TRBV28 and TRBJ1-6; 7 nucleotides agree with TRBD1. The length of the CDR3 is 14 residues. V was pared by 5 bases and J by 5 bases, with 3 bases of the junction left unmatched. CDR1 is MDHEN, CDR2 SYDVKM, per germline. Here the CDR3 reads CASSEGADNSPLHF. In DNA form, the CDR3 reads TGTGCCAGCAGTGAGGGGGCCGATAATTCACCCCTCCACTTT. The variable domain in full, completed from reference TRBV28 and TRBJ1-6, reads DVKVTQSSRYLVKRTGEKVFLECVQDMDHENMFWYRQDPGLGLRLIYFSYDVKMKEKGDIPEGYSVSREKKERFSLILESASTNQTSMYLCASSEGADNSPLHFGNGTRLTVT.

This chain connects TRBV11-2 to TRBJ1-3, with D possibly being TRBD1 (5 bases). CDR3 length: 15 amino acids. Germline V gene data show CDR1 as SGHAT and CDR2 as FQNNGV. V lost 1 base and J lost 4, with 11 bases in between. CDR3 coding DNA: TGTGCCAGCAGCTTAGGGAGGGGAGCAGGAAACACCATATATTTT. Residues: CASSLGRGAGNTIYF.

Notes on this clone: The sample contains more than one DNA sequence encoding this CDR3. This rearrangement joins TRBV5-1 to TRBJ1-2, with D tentatively TRBD1 (5 bases). V lost 0 bases and J lost 2, with 8 bases in between. From germline, CDR1 is SGHRS and CDR2 YFSETQ. This CDR3 contains 14 residues. The CDR3 coding sequence is TGCGCCAGCAGCTTGGGACGGGGGAACTATGGCTACACCTTC. Its translation: CASSLGRGNYGYTF.

This clone was found once. J is TRBJ1-2 and V is TRBV30, with D maybe TRBD1 (5 bases). Germline V gene sequence: CDR1 GTSNPN, CDR2 SVGIG (reference sequence). The CDR3 extends over 19 amino acids. The germline V and J ends were trimmed by 2 bases and 8 bases, with 33 bases remaining between them. CDR3 region: CAWSKPLRTGDVSMKGYTF. In DNA, the CDR3 is TGTGCCTGGAGTAAACCCCTCCGGACGGGGGACGTCAGTATGAAGGGCTACACCTTC.

The chain recombines TRBV4-1 with TRBJ1-2; 8 nucleotides agree with TRBD1. The junction had 5 bases not matched to a gene; V was cut back by 0 bases and J by 2 bases. Germline V gene lookup returns CDR1 MGHRA and CDR2 YSYEKL. The CDR3 loop spans 16 amino acids. The DNA of the CDR3 is TGCGCCAGCAGCCAAGATCAAGGGACAGGCAACTATGGCTACACCTTC. This codes for CASSQDQGTGNYGYTF.

The chain is built from TRBV9 and TRBJ2-3, with 7 bases aligning to TRBD1. Germline values: CDR1 SGDLS, CDR2 YYNGEE. The ends lost 0 bases at V and 4 bases at J; junction bases unmatched: 2. The CDR3 is 14 residues long. CDR3 region: CASSVEGAADTQYF. As DNA, the CDR3 is TGTGCCAGCAGCGTAGAGGGGGCCGCAGATACGCAGTATTTT.

This sequence joins TRBV18 and TRBJ2-1; maybe TRBD2 (6 bases). From germline, CDR1 is KGHSH and CDR2 LQKENI. The length of the CDR3 is 16 residues. The germline V and J ends were trimmed by 3 bases and 5 bases, with 17 bases remaining between them. This CDR3 reads CASSPKTGLGDNEQFF. The CDR3 DNA sequence: TGTGCCAGCTCACCCAAAACGGGACTGGGGGACAATGAGCAGTTCTTC. The variable domain in full, with the rest retrieved from reference TRBV18 and TRBJ2-1, is NAGVMQNPRHLVRRRGQEARLRCSPMKGHSHVYWYRQLPEEGLKFMVYLQKENIIDESGMPKERFSAEFPKEGPSILRIQQVVRGDSAAYFCASSPKTGLGDNEQFFGPGTRLTVL.

This clone was seen only once. This chain uses TRBV28 with TRBJ1-2; tentative D call: TRBD1 (5 bases). Per the germline V gene, CDR1 is MDHEN and CDR2 is SYDVKM. The CDR3 has 16 residues. Trimming removed 6 bases from V and 4 bases from J, with 21 bases in between. CDR3 bases: TGTGCCAGCAGCCCCATTGGAGCCGGGACTGCCTATGGCTACACCTTC. Residues: CASSPIGAGTAYGYTF.

This chain links TRBV2 with TRBJ2-1; perhaps TRBD1 as D (6 bases). Trimming left V 7 bases short and J 3 bases short, with 10 bases between. Germline assignment: CDR1 SNHLY and CDR2 FYNNEI. The CDR3 runs 13 residues. The CDR3 bases are TGTGCCAGCAAGGACAGCCTCTACAATGAGCAGTTCTTC. It specifies CASKDSLYNEQFF.

This clone occurred once. The chain has TRBV27 and TRBJ1-1, with D unclear. Trimming removed 2 bases at V and 0 bases at J, with 10 bases between. Germline V gene sequence: CDR1 MNHEY, CDR2 SMNVEV (reference sequence). The CDR3 runs to 15 residues. CDR3 sequence (DNA): TGTGCCAGCAGTTTAGGGCCGGTAATGAACACTGAAGCTTTCTTT. Protein: CASSLGPVMNTEAFF.

Here the CDR3 DNA reads TGCGCCAGCAGCCAGCTTGGGACAGGGACCACTGAAGCTTTCTTT. Translated: CASSQLGTGTTEAFF. The J gene is TRBJ1-1, the V gene TRBV4-1, with 9 bases that match TRBD1. The V and J ends lost 3 bases and 4 bases, in that order; junction bases with no gene match: 6. The length of the CDR3 is 15 residues. Germline V gene data show CDR1 as MGHRA and CDR2 as YSYEKL.